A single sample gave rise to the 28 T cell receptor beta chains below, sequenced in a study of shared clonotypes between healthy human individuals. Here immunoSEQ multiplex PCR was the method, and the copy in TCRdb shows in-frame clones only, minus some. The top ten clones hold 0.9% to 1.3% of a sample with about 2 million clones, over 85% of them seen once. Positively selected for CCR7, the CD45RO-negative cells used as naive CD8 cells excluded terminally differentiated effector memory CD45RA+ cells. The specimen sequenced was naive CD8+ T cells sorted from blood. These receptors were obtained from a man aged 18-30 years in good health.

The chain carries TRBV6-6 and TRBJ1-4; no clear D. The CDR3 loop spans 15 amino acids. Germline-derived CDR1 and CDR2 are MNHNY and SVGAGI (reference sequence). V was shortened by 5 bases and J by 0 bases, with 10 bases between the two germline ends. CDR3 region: CASSRLLATNEKLFF. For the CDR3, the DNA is TGTGCCAGCAGTCGGCTTCTTGCAACTAATGAAAAACTGTTTTTT.

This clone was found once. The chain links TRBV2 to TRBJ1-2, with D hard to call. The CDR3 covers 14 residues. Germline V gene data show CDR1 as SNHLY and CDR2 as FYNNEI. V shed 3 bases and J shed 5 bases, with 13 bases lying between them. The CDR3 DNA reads TGTGCCAGCAGTGACAGACCCCTCCCGTATGGCTACACCTTC. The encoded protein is CASSDRPLPYGYTF.

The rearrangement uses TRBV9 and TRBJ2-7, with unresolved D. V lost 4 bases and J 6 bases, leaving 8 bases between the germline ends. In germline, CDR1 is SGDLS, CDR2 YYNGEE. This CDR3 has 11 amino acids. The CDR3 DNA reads TGTGCCAGCAGCTCAGACGGCGAGCAGTACTTC. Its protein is CASSSDGEQYF.

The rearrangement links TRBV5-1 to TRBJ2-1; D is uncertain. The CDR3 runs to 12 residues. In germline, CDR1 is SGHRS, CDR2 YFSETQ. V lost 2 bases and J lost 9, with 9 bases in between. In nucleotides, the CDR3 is TGCGCCAGCAGCTTAGAGGTTACTGAGCAGTTCTTC. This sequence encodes CASSLEVTEQFF.

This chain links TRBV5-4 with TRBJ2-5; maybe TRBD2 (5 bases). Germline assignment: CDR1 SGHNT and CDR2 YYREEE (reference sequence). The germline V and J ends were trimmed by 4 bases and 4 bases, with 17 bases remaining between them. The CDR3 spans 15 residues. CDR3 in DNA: TGTGCCAGCAGCACATCCGAGGCACGGGGAGAGACCCAGTACTTC. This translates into CASSTSEARGETQYF. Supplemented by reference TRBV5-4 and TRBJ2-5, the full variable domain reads ETGVTQSPTHLIKTRGQQVTLRCSSQSGHNTVSWYQQALGQGPQFIFQYYREEENGRGNFPPRFSGLQFPNYSSELNVNALELDDSALYLCASSTSEARGETQYFGPGTRLLVL.

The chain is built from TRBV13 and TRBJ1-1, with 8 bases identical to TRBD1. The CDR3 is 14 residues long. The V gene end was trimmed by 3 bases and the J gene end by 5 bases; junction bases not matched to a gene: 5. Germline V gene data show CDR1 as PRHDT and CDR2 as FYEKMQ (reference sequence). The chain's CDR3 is CASSLADRGTEAFF. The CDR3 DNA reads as TGTGCCAGCAGCTTGGCTGACAGGGGAACTGAAGCTTTCTTT.

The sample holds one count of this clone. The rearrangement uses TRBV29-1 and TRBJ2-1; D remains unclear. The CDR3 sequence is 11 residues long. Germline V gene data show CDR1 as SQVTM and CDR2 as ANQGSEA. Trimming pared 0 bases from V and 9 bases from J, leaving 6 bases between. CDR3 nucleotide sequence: TGCAGCGTTGAAGATCCTAGTGAGCAGTTCTTC. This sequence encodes CSVEDPSEQFF.

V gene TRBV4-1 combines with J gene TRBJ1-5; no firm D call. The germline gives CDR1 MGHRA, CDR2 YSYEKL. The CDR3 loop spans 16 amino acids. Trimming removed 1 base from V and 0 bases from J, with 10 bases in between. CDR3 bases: TGCGCCAGCAGCCAAGCCTCGGGGTATAGCAATCAGCCCCAGCATTTT. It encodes CASSQASGYSNQPQHF.

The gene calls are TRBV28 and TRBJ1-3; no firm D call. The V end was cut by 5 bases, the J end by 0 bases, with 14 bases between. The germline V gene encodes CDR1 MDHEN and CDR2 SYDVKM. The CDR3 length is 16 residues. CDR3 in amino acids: CASSPHGSASGNTIYF. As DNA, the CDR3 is TGTGCCAGCAGTCCCCACGGCAGCGCCTCTGGAAACACCATATATTTT.

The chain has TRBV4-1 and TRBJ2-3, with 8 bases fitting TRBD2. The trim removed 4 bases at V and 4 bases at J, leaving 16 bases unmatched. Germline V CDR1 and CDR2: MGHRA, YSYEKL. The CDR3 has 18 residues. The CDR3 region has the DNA TGCGCCAGCAGCCCATCGAGCGGGGGTGCAGACATCGCAGATACGCAGTATTTT. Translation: CASSPSSGGADIADTQYF.

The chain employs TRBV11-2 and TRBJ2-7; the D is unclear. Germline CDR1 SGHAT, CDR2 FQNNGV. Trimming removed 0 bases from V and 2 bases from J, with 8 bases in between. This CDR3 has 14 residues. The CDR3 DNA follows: TGTGCCAGCAGCTTAGAAGACGGCCCCTACGAGCAGTACTTC. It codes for CASSLEDGPYEQYF.

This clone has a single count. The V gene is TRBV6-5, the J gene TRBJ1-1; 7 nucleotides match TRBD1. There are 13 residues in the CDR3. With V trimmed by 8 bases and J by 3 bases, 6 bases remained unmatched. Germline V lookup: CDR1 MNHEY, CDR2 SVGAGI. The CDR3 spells CASGVTGDTEAFF. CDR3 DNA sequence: TGTGCCAGCGGGGTAACAGGGGACACTGAAGCTTTCTTT.

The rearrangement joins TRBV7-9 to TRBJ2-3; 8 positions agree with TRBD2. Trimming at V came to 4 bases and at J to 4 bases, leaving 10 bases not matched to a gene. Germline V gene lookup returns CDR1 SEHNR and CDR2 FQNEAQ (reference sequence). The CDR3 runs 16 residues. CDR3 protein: CASSSQFGGAPDTQYF. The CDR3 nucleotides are TGTGCCAGCAGCTCCCAATTCGGGGGGGCCCCAGATACGCAGTATTTT. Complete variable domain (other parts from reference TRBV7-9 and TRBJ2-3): DTGVSQNPRHKITKRGQNVTFRCDPISEHNRLYWYRQTLGQGPEFLTYFQNEAQLEKSRLLSDRFSAERPKGSFSTLEIQRTEQGDSAMYLCASSSQFGGAPDTQYFGPGTRLTVL.

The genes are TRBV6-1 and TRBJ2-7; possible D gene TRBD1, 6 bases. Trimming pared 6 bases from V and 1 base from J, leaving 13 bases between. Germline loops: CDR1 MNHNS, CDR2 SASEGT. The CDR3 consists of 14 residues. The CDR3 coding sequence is TGTGCCAGCAGCCCGTATGGACAGTCCTACGAGCAGTACTTC. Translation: CASSPYGQSYEQYF.

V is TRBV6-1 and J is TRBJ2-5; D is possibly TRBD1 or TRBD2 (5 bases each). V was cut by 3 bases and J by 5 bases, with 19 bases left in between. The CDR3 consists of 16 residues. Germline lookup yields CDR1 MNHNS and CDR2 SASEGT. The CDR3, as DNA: TGTGCCAGCAGTGATCTATCGGGGCCCACGCGGGAGACCCAGTACTTC. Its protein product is CASSDLSGPTRETQYF.

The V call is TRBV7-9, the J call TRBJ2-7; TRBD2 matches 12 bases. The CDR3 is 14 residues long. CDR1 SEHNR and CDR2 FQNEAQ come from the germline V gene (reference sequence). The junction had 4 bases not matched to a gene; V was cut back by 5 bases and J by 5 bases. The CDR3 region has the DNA TGTGCCAGCAGCCCTCTAGCGGGAGGGGACGAGCAGTACTTC. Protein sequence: CASSPLAGGDEQYF.

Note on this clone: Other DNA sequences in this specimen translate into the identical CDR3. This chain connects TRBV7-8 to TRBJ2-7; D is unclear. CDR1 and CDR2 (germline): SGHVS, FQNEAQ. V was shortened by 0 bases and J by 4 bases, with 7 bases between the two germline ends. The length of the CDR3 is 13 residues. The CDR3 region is CASSLARDYEQYF. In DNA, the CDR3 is TGTGCCAGCAGCTTAGCGCGAGATTACGAGCAGTACTTC.

In DNA, the CDR3 is TGTGCCAGCAGAACGACAGGGGGAAGTGAAAAACTGTTTTTT. It is translated as CASRTTGGSEKLFF. This chain uses TRBV27 with TRBJ1-4; 9 nucleotides match TRBD1. This CDR3 region has 14 residues. Germline V gene sequence: CDR1 MNHEY, CDR2 SMNVEV (reference sequence). With 6 bases clipped from V and 7 bases from J, the junction kept 6 bases outside the gene matches.

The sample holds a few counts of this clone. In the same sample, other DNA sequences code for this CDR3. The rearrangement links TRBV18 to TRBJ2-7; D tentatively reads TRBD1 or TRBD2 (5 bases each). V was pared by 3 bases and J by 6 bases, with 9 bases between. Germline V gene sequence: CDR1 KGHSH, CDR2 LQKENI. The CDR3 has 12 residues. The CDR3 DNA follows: TGTGCCAGCTCACCGGGGACGGGCGAGCAGTACTTC. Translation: CASSPGTGEQYF.

Here the CDR3 DNA reads TGCGCCAGCAGCCAAGCGAATAGCCCAGCGGGAATGAAGGGGGATACGCAGTATTTT. Its translation: CASSQANSPAGMKGDTQYF. V is TRBV4-1 and J is TRBJ2-3; 7 bases fit TRBD2. CDR3 length: 19 residues. The V segment lost 1 base and the J segment 6 bases; nucleotides outside the gene matches: 19. The germline V gene has CDR1 MGHRA and CDR2 YSYEKL.

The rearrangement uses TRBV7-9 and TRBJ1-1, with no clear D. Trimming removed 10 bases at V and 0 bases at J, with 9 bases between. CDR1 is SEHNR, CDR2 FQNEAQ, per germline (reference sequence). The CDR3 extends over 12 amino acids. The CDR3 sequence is CAKEVMNTEAFF. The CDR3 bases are TGTGCCAAAGAGGTGATGAACACTGAAGCTTTCTTT.

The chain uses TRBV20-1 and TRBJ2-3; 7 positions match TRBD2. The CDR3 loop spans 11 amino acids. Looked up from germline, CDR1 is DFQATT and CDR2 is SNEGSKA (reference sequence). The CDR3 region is CGSGISDTQYF. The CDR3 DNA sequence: TGCGGCAGCGGGATCTCTGATACGCAGTATTTT.

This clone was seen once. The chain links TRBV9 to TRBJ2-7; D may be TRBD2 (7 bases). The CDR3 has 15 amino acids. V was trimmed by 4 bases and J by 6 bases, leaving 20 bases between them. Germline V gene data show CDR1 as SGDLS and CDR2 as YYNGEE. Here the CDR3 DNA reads TGTGCCAGCAGCCCAGTGGCGGGGGCGGCTTCCGAGCAGTACTTC. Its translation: CASSPVAGAASEQYF.

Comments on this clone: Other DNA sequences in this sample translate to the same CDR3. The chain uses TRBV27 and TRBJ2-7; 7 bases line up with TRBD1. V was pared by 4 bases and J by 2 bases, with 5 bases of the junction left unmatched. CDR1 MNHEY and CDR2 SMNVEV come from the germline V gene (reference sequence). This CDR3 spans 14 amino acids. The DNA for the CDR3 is TGTGCCAGCAGTTCCTACCAGGGGGCCTACGAGCAGTACTTC. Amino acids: CASSSYQGAYEQYF.

Here the CDR3 DNA reads TGTGCCAGCAGCTTCTCCCCTTCAGGGGGCGACTATGGCTACACCTTC. It encodes CASSFSPSGGDYGYTF. This chain uses TRBV7-9 with TRBJ1-2; 8 bases align to TRBD1. The V gene's germline CDR1 is SEHNR and CDR2 FQNEAQ (reference sequence). This CDR3 has 16 residues. The trim removed 3 bases at V and 3 bases at J, leaving 9 bases unmatched.

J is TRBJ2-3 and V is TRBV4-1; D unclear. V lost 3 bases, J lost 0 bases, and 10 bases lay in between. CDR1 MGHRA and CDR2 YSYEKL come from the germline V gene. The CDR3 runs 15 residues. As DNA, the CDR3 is TGCGCCAGCAGCCAGATTCCAACTAGCACAGATACGCAGTATTTT. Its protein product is CASSQIPTSTDTQYF.

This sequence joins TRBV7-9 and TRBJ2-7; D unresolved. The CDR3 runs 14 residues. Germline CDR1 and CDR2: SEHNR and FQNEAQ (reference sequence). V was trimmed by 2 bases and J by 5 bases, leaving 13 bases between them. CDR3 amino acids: CASSLPARSHEQYF. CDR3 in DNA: TGTGCCAGCAGCTTACCTGCCAGGTCCCACGAGCAGTACTTC. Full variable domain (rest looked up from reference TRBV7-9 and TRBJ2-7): DTGVSQNPRHKITKRGQNVTFRCDPISEHNRLYWYRQTLGQGPEFLTYFQNEAQLEKSRLLSDRFSAERPKGSFSTLEIQRTEQGDSAMYLCASSLPARSHEQYFGPGTRLTVT.

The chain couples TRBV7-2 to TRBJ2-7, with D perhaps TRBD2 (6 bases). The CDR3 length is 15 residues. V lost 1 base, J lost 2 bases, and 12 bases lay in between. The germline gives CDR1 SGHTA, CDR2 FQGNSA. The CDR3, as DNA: TGTGCCAGCAGCTTAGGGTTGACTAGAACCTACGAGCAGTACTTC. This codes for CASSLGLTRTYEQYF.